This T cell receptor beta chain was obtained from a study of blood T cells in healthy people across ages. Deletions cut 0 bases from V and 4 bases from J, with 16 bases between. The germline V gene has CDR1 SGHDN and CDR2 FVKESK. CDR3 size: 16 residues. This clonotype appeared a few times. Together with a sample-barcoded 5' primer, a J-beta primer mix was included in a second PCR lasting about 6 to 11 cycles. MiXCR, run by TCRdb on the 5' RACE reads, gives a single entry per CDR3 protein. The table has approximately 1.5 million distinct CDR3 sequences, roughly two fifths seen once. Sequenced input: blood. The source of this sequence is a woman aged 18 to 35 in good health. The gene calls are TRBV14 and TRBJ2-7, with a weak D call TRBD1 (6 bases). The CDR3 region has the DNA TGTGCCAGCAGCCAAGATCTTGGGCAGGGGACGTACGAGCAGTACTTC. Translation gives CASSQDLGQGTYEQYF.